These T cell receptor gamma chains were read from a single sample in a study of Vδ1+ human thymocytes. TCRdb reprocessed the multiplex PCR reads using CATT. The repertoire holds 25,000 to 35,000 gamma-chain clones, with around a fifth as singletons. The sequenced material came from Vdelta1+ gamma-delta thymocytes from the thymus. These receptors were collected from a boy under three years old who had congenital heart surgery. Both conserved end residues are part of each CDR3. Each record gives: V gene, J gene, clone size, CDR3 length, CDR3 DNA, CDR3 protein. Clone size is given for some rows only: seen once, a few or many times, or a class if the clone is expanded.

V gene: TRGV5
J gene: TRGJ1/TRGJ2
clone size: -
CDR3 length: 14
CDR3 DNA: TGTGCCACCTGGGACCCCCAGAATTATTATAAGAAACTCTTT
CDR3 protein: CATWDPQNYYKKLF

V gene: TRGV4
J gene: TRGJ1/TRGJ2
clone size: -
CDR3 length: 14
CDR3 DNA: TGTGCCACCTGGGACACCCCCGTTAGTTATAAGAAACTCTTT
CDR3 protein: CATWDTPVSYKKLF

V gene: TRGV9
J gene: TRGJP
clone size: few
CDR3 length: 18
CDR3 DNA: TGTGCCTTGTGGGAGCCGTCGCCGCCGGGCTTGGGCAAAAAAATCAAGGTATTT
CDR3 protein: CALWEPSPPGLGKKIKVF

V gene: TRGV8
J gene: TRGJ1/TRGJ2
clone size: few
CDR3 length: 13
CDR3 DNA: TGTGCCACCTGGGATAGAATGACCTATAAGAAACTCTTT
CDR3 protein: CATWDRMTYKKLF

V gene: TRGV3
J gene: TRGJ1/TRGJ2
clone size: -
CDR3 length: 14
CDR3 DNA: TGTGCCACCTGGGACAGGCCATTTGATTATAAGAAACTCTTT
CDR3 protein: CATWDRPFDYKKLF

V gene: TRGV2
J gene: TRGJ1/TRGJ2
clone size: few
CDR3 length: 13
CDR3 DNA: TGTGCCACCTGGGACGGGTTGCATTATAAGAAACTCTTT
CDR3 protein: CATWDGLHYKKLF

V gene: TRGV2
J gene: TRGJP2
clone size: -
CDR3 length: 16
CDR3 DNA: TGTGCCACCTGGGATGAGGGAAATAGTAGTGATTGGATCAAGACGTTT
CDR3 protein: CATWDEGNSSDWIKTF

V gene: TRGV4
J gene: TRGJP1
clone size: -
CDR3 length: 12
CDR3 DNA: TGTGCCACCTGGGATTTGGGTTGGTTCAAGATATTT
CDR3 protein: CATWDLGWFKIF

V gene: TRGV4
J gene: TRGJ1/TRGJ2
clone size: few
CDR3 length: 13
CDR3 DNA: TGTGCCACCTGGGATGGGCGAAATTATAAGAAACTCTTT
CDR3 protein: CATWDGRNYKKLF

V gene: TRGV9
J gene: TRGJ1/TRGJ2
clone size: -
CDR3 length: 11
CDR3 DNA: TGTGCCTTGTGGGGGCCCGGGAAGAAACTCTTT
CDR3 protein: CALWGPGKKLF

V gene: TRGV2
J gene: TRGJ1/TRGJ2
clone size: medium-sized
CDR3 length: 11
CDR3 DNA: TGTGCCACCTGGGACTGGTATAAGAAACTCTTT
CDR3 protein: CATWDWYKKLF

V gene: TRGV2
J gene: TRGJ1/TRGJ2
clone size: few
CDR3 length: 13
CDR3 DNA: TGTGCCACCTGGGACGACAATTATTATAAGAAACTCTTT
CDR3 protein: CATWDDNYYKKLF

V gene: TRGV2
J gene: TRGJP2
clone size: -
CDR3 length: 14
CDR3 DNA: TGTGCCACCTGGGACGGGCGAAAGACTTGGATCAAGACGTTT
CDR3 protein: CATWDGRKTWIKTF

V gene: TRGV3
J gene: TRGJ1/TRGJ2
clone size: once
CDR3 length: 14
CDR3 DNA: TGTGCCACCTGGGACAGGGGACCTTATTATAAGAAACTCTTT
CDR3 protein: CATWDRGPYYKKLF

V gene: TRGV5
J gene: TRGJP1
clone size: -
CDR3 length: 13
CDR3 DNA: TGTGCCACCTGGGAGTTAACTGGTTGGTTCAAGATATTT
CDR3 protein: CATWELTGWFKIF

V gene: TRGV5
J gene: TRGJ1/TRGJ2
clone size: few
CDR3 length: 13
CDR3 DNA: TGTGCCACCTGGGACAGCTCCAATTATAAGAAACTCTTT
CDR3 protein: CATWDSSNYKKLF

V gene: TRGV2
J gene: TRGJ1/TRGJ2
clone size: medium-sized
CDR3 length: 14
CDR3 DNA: TGTGCCACCTGGGACGGGCGGAATTATTATAAGAAACTCTTT
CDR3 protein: CATWDGRNYYKKLF

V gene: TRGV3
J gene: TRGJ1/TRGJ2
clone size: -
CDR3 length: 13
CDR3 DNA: TGTGCCACCTGGGCCGCCAATTATTATAAGAAACTCTTT
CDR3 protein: CATWAANYYKKLF

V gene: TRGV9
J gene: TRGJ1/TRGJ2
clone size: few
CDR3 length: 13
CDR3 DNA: TGTGCCTTGTGGGAGGTGCGGTGTGATAAGAAACTCTTT
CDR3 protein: CALWEVRCDKKLF

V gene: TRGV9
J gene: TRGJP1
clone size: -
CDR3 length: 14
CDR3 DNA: TGTGCCTTGTGGGAGGTGCAGACTGGTTGGTTCAAGATATTT
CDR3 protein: CALWEVQTGWFKIF

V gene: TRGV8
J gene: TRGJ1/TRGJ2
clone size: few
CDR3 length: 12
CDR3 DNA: TGTGCCACCTGGGATAATCGGTATAAGAAACTCTTT
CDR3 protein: CATWDNRYKKLF

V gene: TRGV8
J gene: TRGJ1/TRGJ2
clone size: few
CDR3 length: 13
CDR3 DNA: TGTGCCACCTGGGACTTAAACGGTTATAAGAAACTCTTT
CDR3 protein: CATWDLNGYKKLF